This TCR beta chain stems from a study of T cell responses to AZD1222 COVID-19 vaccine. V was pared by 5 bases and J by 9 bases, with 13 bases between. CDR1 and CDR2 (germline): SGHAT, FQNNGV. The CDR3 is 12 amino acids. Sequencing was performed with immunoSEQ multiplex PCR; in TCRdb, only in-frame clones are kept and a portion is missing. The sample has approximately 200,000 clones, approximately 90% seen once. This chain links TRBV11-2 with TRBJ2-5, with D perhaps assigned TRBD1 or TRBD2 (5 bases each). This TCR derives from an adult who received the AZD1222 COVID-19 vaccine. Source: peripheral blood, taken 28 days after the second AZD1222 dose. The CDR3 nucleotides read TGTGCCAGCAGCCCCCGACTGGGGGCCCAGTACTTC. Translating it yields CASSPRLGAQYF.